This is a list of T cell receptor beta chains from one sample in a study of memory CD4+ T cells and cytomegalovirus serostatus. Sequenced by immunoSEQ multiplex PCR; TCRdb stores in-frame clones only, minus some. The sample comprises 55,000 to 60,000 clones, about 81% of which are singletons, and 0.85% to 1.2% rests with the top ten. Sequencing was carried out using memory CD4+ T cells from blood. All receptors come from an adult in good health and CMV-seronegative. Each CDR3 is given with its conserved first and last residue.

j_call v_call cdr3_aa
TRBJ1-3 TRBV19 CASSISGLSGNTIYF
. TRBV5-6 CASSSLRSYEQYF
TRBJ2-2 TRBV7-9 CASSLASGVTGELFF
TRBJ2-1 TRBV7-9 CASSLVSGTSDEQFF
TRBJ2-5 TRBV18 CASSPFRDSQETQYF
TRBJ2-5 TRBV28 CASSFLSGTQYF
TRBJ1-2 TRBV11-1 CASSSVLDRINYGYTF
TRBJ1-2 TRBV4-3 CASSQDRVYGYTF
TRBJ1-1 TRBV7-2 CASSLTGGMNTEAFF
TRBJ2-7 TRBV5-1 CASSLNRLAGYEQYF
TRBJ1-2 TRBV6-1 CASSEIRLGYTF
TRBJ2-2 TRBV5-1 CASSLGARTNTGELFF
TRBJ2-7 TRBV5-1 CASSGGTRNYEQYF
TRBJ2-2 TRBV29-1 CSGGNWGGGPGELFF
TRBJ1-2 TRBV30 CAWRQTGGTGGYTF
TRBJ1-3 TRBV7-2 CASSSNSGTGYTIYF
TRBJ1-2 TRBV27 CASSLKFDRRGNYGYTF
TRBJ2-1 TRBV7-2 CASTWKLEQFF
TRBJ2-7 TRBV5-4 CASSLQGHEQYF
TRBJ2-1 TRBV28 CASSRLGGSFSEQFF
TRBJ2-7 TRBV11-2 CASSPEGWEQYF
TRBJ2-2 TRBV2 CASVRDTETNTGELFF
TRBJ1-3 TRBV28 CASSFPGGTGNTIYF
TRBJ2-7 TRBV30 CAWSAGHYEQYF